Listed below are T cell receptor beta chains from one sample, sequenced in a study of blood T cell repertoires in COVID-19. Repertoires were generated with immunoSEQ multiplex PCR, while TCRdb's copy carries only in-frame clones and drops some. Among 220,000 or so clones listed, roughly 84% were seen once. Sequenced input: PBMCs or T cells enriched from blood (not recorded which). The origin of the receptors is a middle-aged woman who had recovered from COVID-19. Each CDR3 is given with its conserved first and last residue. Rows give clone size only sometimes, using once, few, many, or a class for an expanded clone.

>NA|TRBV18|TRBJ2-5
CASSGTVQETQYF
>NA|TRBV28|TRBJ1-5
CASTFNGGKFQPQHF
>once|TRBV3-1/TRBV3-2|TRBJ2-1
CASTAGGSYNEQFF
>NA|TRBV28|TRBJ2-1
CASRGTAYNEQFF
>NA|TRBV6-2/TRBV6-3|TRBJ2-1
CASSYGGTSGRARNEQFF
>NA|TRBV29-1|TRBJ2-3
CSVRLLAGIGTDTQYF
>few|TRBV27|TRBJ2-5
CASSPRQGVQETQYF
>NA|TRBV5-1|TRBJ2-6
CASSFQGARSGANVLTF
>NA|TRBV7-2|TRBJ1-2
CASSLDRTGADNYGYTF
>NA|TRBV7-2|TRBJ2-1
CASSQGGRYIGQFF
>NA|TRBV9|TRBJ2-2
CASSAPGLAENTGELFF
>NA|TRBV28|TRBJ2-7
CASSSTPGQGSEYF
>NA|TRBV28|TRBJ1-2
CASSRAQGYGYTF
>NA|TRBV6-5|TRBJ1-2
CATRGGGYGYTF
>NA|TRBV3-1/TRBV3-2|TRBJ2-1
CASSQGGGSFNEQFF
>NA|TRBV10-3|TRBJ1-1
CASGWGQNTEAFF
>NA|TRBV29-1|TRBJ1-5
CSVGTGGGNQPQHF
>NA|TRBV24-1|TRBJ1-1
CATRIGQGRTEAFF
>NA|TRBV6-5|TRBJ1-4
CASHPGDNEKLFF
>once|TRBV5-1|TRBJ2-3
CASSYLAGGTDTQYF
>few|TRBV11-2|TRBJ2-3
CASSFRAKNGADTQYF
>NA|TRBV18|TRBJ1-4
CASSPQGQEKLFF
>NA|TRBV10-3|TRBJ1-2
CAISESRDPGGYTF
>NA|TRBV30|TRBJ2-1
CAWSVGTLGNEQFF
>NA|TRBV5-1|TRBJ2-7
CASSSVRGTYEQYF
>NA|TRBV6-1|TRBJ1-2
CASSEGGRGYTF
>NA|TRBV12-3/TRBV12-4|TRBJ1-5
CASTLGQGKPQHF
>NA|TRBV30|TRBJ2-2
CAWTSSGTGLGTGELFF
>NA|TRBV28|TRBJ1-1
CASSLAGMEGSEAFF
>NA|TRBV28|TRBJ1-2
CASSPDRYYGYTF
>NA|TRBV5-4|TRBJ2-7
CASSLDSGADEQYF
>NA|TRBV10-3|TRBJ2-1
CAISSSYNEQFF
>NA|TRBV29-1|TRBJ1-2
CSVERDRGSGYTF
>NA|TRBV4-1|TRBJ2-7
CASSQATIRLSEQYF
>NA|TRBV7-8|TRBJ2-1
CASSPLSRDRDYEQFF
>once|TRBV3-1/TRBV3-2|TRBJ1-3
CASSQDPGGSGNTIYF
>NA|TRBV11-3|TRBJ1-2
CASSLGGDYGYTF
>NA|TRBV30|TRBJ2-7
CAWSVLRGSYEQYF
>NA|TRBV7-6|TRBJ2-7
CASSPRAGRFYEQYF
>NA|TRBV30|TRBJ2-1
CAWKPAGAYNEQFF
>NA|TRBV30|TRBJ2-1
CAWSTTGTRGNEQFF
>once|TRBV7-3|TRBJ2-3
CASGQLGLADPTDTQYF
>NA|TRBV7-2|TRBJ1-2
CASSLASRDGYTF
>NA|TRBV12-5|TRBJ1-5
CASGQGDSNQPQHF
>NA|TRBV30|TRBJ2-7
CAWSVRAEQYF
>NA|TRBV19|TRBJ1-1
CASSIRTGMNTEAFF
>NA|TRBV9|TRBJ2-3
CASSVIGGITDTQYF
>once|TRBV5-1|TRBJ2-5
CASSEVPGQGVRAQYF
>NA|TRBV7-3|TRBJ2-2
CASSAGLTGELFF
>NA|TRBV7-6|TRBJ2-1
CASSLGVDNEQFF
>NA|TRBV5-1|TRBJ2-5
CASREGQETQYF
>NA|TRBV21-1|TRBJ2-1
CASSPWRGPYNEQFF